The T cell receptor (beta chain) described here comes from a study of T cells in Graves' hyperthyroidism and ophthalmopathy. Amplification of TCR beta CDR3 regions was performed using RNA transcripts as template. The HTBI primer set was used in a first-round RT-PCR of the TCR CDR3. TCRdb re-called the multiplex PCR reads with MiXCR, one entry per CDR3 protein. The table records about 640,000 distinct CDR3 sequences, less than 45% of them present only once. The germline V gene has CDR1 SQVTM and CDR2 ANQGSEA. The CDR3 is made up of 12 amino acids. The diagnoses drew upon clinical symptoms, serum thyroxine and TRAb, thyroid ultrasound and orbital computed tomography. A remark on this clonotype: Its cognate antigen is unknown. A much larger clone sits a single nucleotide away, making a read error possible.

Study observations and caveats: Stable hyperthyroidism was separated from ophthalmopathy by a model based on 13 V-J features. For ophthalmopathy, model prediction preceded onset by a median about 6 months. The majority of expanded thyroid clonotypes above 0.001 also appeared in blood.

The chain has TRBV29-1 and TRBJ1-2, with no clear D. The source material was peripheral blood or thyroid tissue (not recorded which). This clonotype originated in an adult man with Graves' disease, either hyperthyroidism or ophthalmopathy (not recorded which). The CDR3 is CSGVVGFYGHTF. CDR3 bases: TGCAGCGGGGTAGTCGGGTTCTATGGCCACACCTTC.